The present T cell receptor (beta chain) was sequenced within a study of shared clonotypes between healthy human individuals (TCRdb year 2020). Notes on the research overall: The cohort included a few men and a couple of women between 18 and 49 years of age. Each donor's leukapheresis produced roughly between roughly 0.85 and 10 billion PBMCs. Libraries were prepared and TCR repertoires were sequenced by different laboratories using diverse techniques, in order to increase sequencing depth and limit assay-specific biases. To estimate repertoire size and how much clonotypes are shared between individuals, the study performed deep sequencing of blood TCR repertoires from a few healthy adults. Results and caveats for the whole study, not just this receptor: Sampling was restricted to blood, and TCR repertoires in tissue are likely to differ from TCR repertoires in blood. Because the study included a small number of donors, the genetic and exposure-history diversity represented was limited. Based on pairwise subsampling, the degree of clonotype sharing among donors was expected to be affected by sequencing depth.

Using the deep immunoSEQ assay, TCR CDR3 regions were amplified from genomic DNA by multiplex PCR. Genomic DNA extracted from each cell subset was distributed evenly over all wells of several immunoSEQ 96-well plates, and each plate served as one replicate. For unsorted PBMC, roughly 330 ng of genomic DNA, equivalent to around 30,000 T cell genomes, went into each replicate PCR. Genomic DNA from unsorted PBMC was sequenced over ten immunoSEQ deep assay plates. Purified libraries were quantified with a Qubit 3.0 fluorometer, sized on a Bioanalyzer 2100, and re-quantified with the KAPA Library Quantification kit. Every immunoSEQ 96-well plate was sequenced on a dedicated single-read 150-cycle Illumina NextSeq 550 flow cell. The paper's processing steps were these. The immunoSEQ output contained only junctional sequences without quality scores, so filtering could not match that applied to full-length reads. To assign V/J genes and CDR3, sequences were annotated using PyIR, a Python wrapper for IgBLAST v1.9, with IMGT germline references. Any read was removed if the V/J assignment was weak (E-value above 1e-6), the CDR3 was missing, or the read contained stop codons, out-of-frame junctions, or ambiguous translated residues. V3J clonotypes were defined as sequences sharing the same inferred V gene, J gene, and CDR3 amino acid sequence. Percentage overlap between repertoires was computed as shared unique clonotypes divided by the size of the smaller repertoire. RTK rarefaction, the Chao1 estimator, and Recon v2.1 estimates of unobserved clonotypes were used to assess repertoire richness. The table comes from immuneACCESS by way of TCRdb, which keeps in-frame sequences with V and J called. Part of the clones is missing from these tables; in studies checked, under half for an unresolved V gene and the rest for unknown reasons. That table supplies the V and J calls and clone size; D and trimming were determined from the DNA. The sample table lists 500,000 to 650,000 clones, around 78% of them with a count of one. The leading ten clones occupy around 12% of the sample.

In the germline V gene, CDR1 corresponds to ENHRY and CDR2 to SYGVKD. From the cysteine through the phenylalanine, the CDR3 covers 13 amino acids. Of all the DNA, just the CDR3 is kept, 39 bases in frame from base 1. V loses 5 bases, J loses 5 bases, and the germline ends lie 12 bases apart. About this clone: Which antigen it targets is not known. The sample holds no much larger clone one base away, and base qualities are not on file.

Healthy HIV-negative adults with no recently reported acute infections or vaccinations were included as donors. Every donor was a Caucasian adult living in Nashville, Tennessee, USA. For unsorted samples, about 90 million PBMCs were counted and genomic DNA was extracted with the QIAamp DNA Blood Mini kit. Blood was collected by leukapheresis, and PBMCs were isolated by Ficoll-Histopaque density gradient centrifugation and then cryopreserved in liquid nitrogen vapor phase. The sequenced sample was PBMCs. This receptor was identified in a woman aged 40 to 50 in good health. Some clones in this sample may be carry-over from other donors' samples. The sequence joins TRBV10-3 to TRBJ2-5, with the D gene uncertain. The CDR3 reads CAISPVLGETQYF. The DNA sequence follows: TGTGCCATCAGTCCTGTCCTCGGGGAGACCCAGTACTTC.